Below, one T cell receptor beta chain is given with its context. Its cognate antigen is unknown. The CDR3 runs 16 residues. Unmatched junction bases numbered 6, after V lost 5 bases and J lost 2 bases. CDR1 and CDR2 (germline): SGHNT, YENEEA. The entry originates in a study of shared clonotypes between healthy human individuals. Study conclusions and caveats: Collection of samples was limited to blood; tissue repertoires likely differ.

Execution of the assay was at deep level. Produced via immunoSEQ multiplex PCR; TCRdb's table is partial and in-frame only. The repertoire consists of about 2.3 million clones, with just under 95% occurring once and the leading ten covering roughly 0.34%. The sequence derives from a man younger than 35 in good health. Some clones in this sample may be carry-over from other donors' samples. V gene TRBV11-3 combines with J gene TRBJ2-1, with 10 bases aligning to TRBD2. Sequenced: naive CD4+ T cells from PBMCs. Subset indicated: CD45RA+ positively selected. CDR3 DNA: TGTGCCAGCAGCAGGGGACTAGCGCCAACCTACAATGAGCAGTTCTTC. Encoded protein: CASSRGLAPTYNEQFF.